This is a list of T cell receptor beta chains from one sample in a study of PD-1 blockade in classical Hodgkin lymphoma. Sequencing was performed with immunoSEQ multiplex PCR; in TCRdb, only in-frame clones are kept and a portion is missing. In the table there are over 85,000 clones, approximately 94% of which are singletons. The specimen comprised peripheral blood mononuclear cells (PBMCs), sampled before the fourth cycle of nivolumab. The source is a human donor with classical Hodgkin lymphoma. Both conserved end residues are part of each CDR3. The D gene is left open where the match is weak. For some rows the clone size is stated as once, few or many, or as a class when expanded; others skip it.

clone size	V gene	J gene	D gene	CDR3 DNA	CDR3 protein
.	TRBV19	TRBJ1-2	.	TGTGCCAGTAGCACCCCGGGGGCCAGCTATGGCTACACCTTC	CASSTPGASYGYTF
.	TRBV6-6	TRBJ1-2	TRBD1	TGTGCCAGCAGCCTTTCTACAGGGGTCGATGGCTACACCTTC	CASSLSTGVDGYTF
.	TRBV6-5	TRBJ2-1	TRBD2	TGTGCCAGCAGCCCAGGACTAGCGGGAACCGAGCAGTTCTTC	CASSPGLAGTEQFF
.	TRBV19	TRBJ2-6	.	TGTGCCAGCCATACAGGGTCTGGGGCCAACGTCCTGACTTTC	CASHTGSGANVLTF
.	TRBV6-5	TRBJ2-1	.	TGTGCCAGCAGTAATGAGCAGTTCTTC	CASSNEQFF
.	TRBV6-5	TRBJ1-4	.	TGTGCCAGCAGCCCCTTCAGGTCTAATGAAAAACTGTTTTTT	CASSPFRSNEKLFF
.	TRBV5-1	TRBJ1-1	TRBD1	TGCGCCAGCAGCTTGGCGACAGGGGTTTGGAACACTGAAGCTTTCTTT	CASSLATGVWNTEAFF
.	TRBV2	TRBJ1-3	.	TGTGCCAGCAGTGGTCGGTCGACTCTTCGGGGCACCATATATTTT	CASSGRSTLRGTIYF
.	TRBV30	TRBJ1-1	.	TGTGCCTGGAGTCAGTCGGGGCTTGAAGCTTTCTTT	CAWSQSGLEAFF
.	TRBV28	TRBJ2-3	.	TGTGCCAGCAGTTTAAAAGGGACAGCACGGTACATAGCGGGCACAGATACGCAGTATTTT	CASSLKGTARYIAGTDTQYF
once	TRBV28	TRBJ2-1	.	TGTGCCAGCAGTTTAGCCACCGGCAGGGGACGAGATGAGCAGTTCTTC	CASSLATGRGRDEQFF
.	TRBV5-1	TRBJ1-1	.	TGCGCCAGCAGCTTGGGGACCATGAACACTGAAGCTTTCTTT	CASSLGTMNTEAFF
.	TRBV9	TRBJ2-5	.	TGTGCCAGCAGCGACCTCAGACAGGCTCCATCGGGGGCCCAGTACTTC	CASSDLRQAPSGAQYF
.	TRBV6-5	TRBJ1-2	.	TGTGCCAGCAGGTCCCCGACCTATGGCTACACCTTC	CASRSPTYGYTF
.	TRBV10-3	TRBJ1-2	TRBD1	TGTGCCTCCGAAACCCGGGACAGGGGCTATGGCTACACCTTC	CASETRDRGYGYTF
.	TRBV10-2	TRBJ2-5	.	TGCGCCAGCAGTGCTGGCGTACAAGAGACCCAGTACTTC	CASSAGVQETQYF
.	TRBV5-4	TRBJ1-4	.	TGTGCCAGCAGCCCTGAAAATGAAAAACTGTTTTTT	CASSPENEKLFF